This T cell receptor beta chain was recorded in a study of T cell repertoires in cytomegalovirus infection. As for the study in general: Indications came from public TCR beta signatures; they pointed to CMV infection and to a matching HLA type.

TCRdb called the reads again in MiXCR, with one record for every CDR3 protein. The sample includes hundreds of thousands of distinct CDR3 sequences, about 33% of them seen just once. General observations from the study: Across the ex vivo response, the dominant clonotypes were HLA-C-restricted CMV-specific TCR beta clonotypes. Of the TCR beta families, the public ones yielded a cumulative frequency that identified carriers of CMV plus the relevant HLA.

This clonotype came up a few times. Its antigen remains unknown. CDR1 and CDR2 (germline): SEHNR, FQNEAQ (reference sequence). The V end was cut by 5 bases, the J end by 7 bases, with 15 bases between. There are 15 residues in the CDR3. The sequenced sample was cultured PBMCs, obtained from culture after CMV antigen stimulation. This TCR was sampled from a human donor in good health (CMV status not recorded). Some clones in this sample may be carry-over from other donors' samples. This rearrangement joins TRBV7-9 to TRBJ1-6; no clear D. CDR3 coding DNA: TGTGCCAGCAGCCACCCCATGGAGCTCAATTCACCCCTCCACTTT. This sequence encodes CASSHPMELNSPLHF.